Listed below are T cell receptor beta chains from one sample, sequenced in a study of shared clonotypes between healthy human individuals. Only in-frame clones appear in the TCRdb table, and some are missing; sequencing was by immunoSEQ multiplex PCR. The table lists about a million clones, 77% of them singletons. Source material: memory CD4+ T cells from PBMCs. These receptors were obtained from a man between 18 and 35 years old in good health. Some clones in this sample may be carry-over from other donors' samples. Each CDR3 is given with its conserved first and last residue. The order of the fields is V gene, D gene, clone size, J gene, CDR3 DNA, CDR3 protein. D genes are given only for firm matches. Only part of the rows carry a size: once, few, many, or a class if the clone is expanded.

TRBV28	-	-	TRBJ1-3	TGTGCCAGCGACACCCGAAACTCTGGAAACACCATATATTTT	CASDTRNSGNTIYF
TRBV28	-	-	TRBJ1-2	TGTGCCAGCAGCCAAGGAGGGGCACGGGGGGACTATGGCTACACCTTC	CASSQGGARGDYGYTF
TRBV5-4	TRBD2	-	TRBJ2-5	TGTGCCAGCAGCGGGGGGGGGATGGAGACCCAGTACTTC	CASSGGGMETQYF
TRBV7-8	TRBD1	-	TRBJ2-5	TGTGCCAGCAGCTTAATGGACAGGGGAGGAGAGACCCAGTACTTC	CASSLMDRGGETQYF
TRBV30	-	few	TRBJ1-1	TGTGCCTGGAGTCCAGCCACTGAAGCTTTCTTT	CAWSPATEAFF
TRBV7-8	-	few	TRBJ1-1	TGTGCCAGCAAGATATGGCGGAACACTGAAGCTTTCTTT	CASKIWRNTEAFF
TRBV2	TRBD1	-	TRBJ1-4	TGTGCCGGGAGACAGGGTATCGCGGGGGCTGAAAAACTGTTTTTT	CAGRQGIAGAEKLFF
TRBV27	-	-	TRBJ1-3	TGTGCCAGCAGTTTATCCGGATCAGGAAACACCATATATTTT	CASSLSGSGNTIYF
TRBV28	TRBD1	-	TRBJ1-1	TGTGCCAGCAGTTCAAGGACAGGGAGATCTGTAATGAACACTGAAGCTTTCTTT	CASSSRTGRSVMNTEAFF
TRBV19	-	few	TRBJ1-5	TGTGCCAGTAGTAGTAGGAGGGACTATCAGCCCCAGCATTTT	CASSSRRDYQPQHF
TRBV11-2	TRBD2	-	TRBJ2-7	TGTGCCAGCAGCACGCGCCCCGTGACTAGCGGGTACGCCTACGAGCAGTACTTC	CASSTRPVTSGYAYEQYF
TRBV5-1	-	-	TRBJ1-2	TGCGCCAGCAGCTTGATGTCGGCTGGCGACTATGGCTACACCTTC	CASSLMSAGDYGYTF
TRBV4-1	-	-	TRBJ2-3	TGCGCCAGCAGAGGTAGTGGGGGTCCCAGCACAGATACGCAGTATTTT	CASRGSGGPSTDTQYF